Listed below are T cell receptor beta chains from one sample, sequenced in a study of T cells after yellow fever vaccination. TCRdb used MiXCR to reprocess the 5' RACE reads, holding one entry per CDR3 protein. The sample lists approximately 120,000 distinct CDR3 sequences; approximately 14% were seen once. The input for sequencing was CD8+ T cells sorted from PBMCs, taken 5 days after the yellow fever booster vaccination. Receptor source: a young man who received the YFV17D yellow fever vaccine. Both conserved end residues are part of each CDR3. A D gene is named only where the DNA matches it firmly. Not all rows give a size; the values are once, few, many and, for expanded clones, a class.

d_gene,j_gene,v_gene,abundance,CDR3nt,CDR3aa
-,TRBJ1-6,TRBV6-5,-,TGTGCCAGCACCTGGGGGGGCTTATCACCCCTCCACTTT,CASTWGGLSPLHF
-,TRBJ2-2,TRBV4-3,few,TGCGCCAGCAGCCAAGACGAGATAGACGTTAGGGAGCTGTTTTTT,CASSQDEIDVRELFF
TRBD1,TRBJ2-7,TRBV7-6,few,TGTGCCAGCAGCCCGGGACAGGGTGAACCCAAGTCCTACGAGCATTACTTC,CASSPGQGEPKSYEHYF
TRBD1,TRBJ2-1,TRBV5-1,-,TGCGCCAGCAGCTTCGGGACAGTCTACAATGAGCAGTTCTTC,CASSFGTVYNEQFF
TRBD2,TRBJ2-3,TRBV7-6,-,TGTGCCAGCAGCCCCCTTGGGGGGGAGGGCGATACGCAGTATTTT,CASSPLGGEGDTQYF
-,TRBJ2-1,TRBV20-1,-,TGCAGTGCTAGAGATCTAGCCCTCTCCTACAATGAGCAGTTCTTC,CSARDLALSYNEQFF
-,TRBJ2-7,TRBV7-9,few,TGTGCCAGCAGCTCCGGGAGCTCCTACGAGCAGTACTTC,CASSSGSSYEQYF
TRBD1,TRBJ2-3,TRBV6-2/TRBV6-3,-,TGTGCCACCATAGGGGACAGGGAGCTTGAACATACGCAGTATTTT,CATIGDRELEHTQYF
TRBD2,TRBJ2-3,TRBV20-1,many,TGCAGTGCTAGGCCTAGCGGGGGGGCCGGTGATACGCAGTATTTT,CSARPSGGAGDTQYF
-,TRBJ1-5,TRBV7-2,-,TGTGCCAGCAAACAAACAGCGAATCAGCCCCAGCATTTT,CASKQTANQPQHF
-,TRBJ2-7,TRBV6-5,few,TGTGCCAGCAATTCCCTCGGTCCGACCTACGAGCAGTACTTC,CASNSLGPTYEQYF
TRBD1,TRBJ2-7,TRBV4-1,-,TGCGCCAGCAGGCAGCAGGGGGCAAGCAACGAGCAGTACTTC,CASRQQGASNEQYF
-,TRBJ2-2,TRBV2,-,TGTGCCAGCAGTGAAGCGTCTCGTCAGGACGTAAGGAACACCGGGGAGCTGGTTTTT,CASSEASRQDVRNTGELVF
-,TRBJ1-1,TRBV4-1,-,TGCGCCAGCAGCCAAGGACTGCTGAACACTGAAGCTTTCTTT,CASSQGLLNTEAFF